What follows are 14 T cell receptor beta chains derived from one specimen sequenced in a study of cytomegalovirus exposure and HLA in healthy donors. The PCR employed 60 Vbeta primers together with 13 Jbeta primers. TCRdb's table, derived via immunoSEQ multiplex PCR, lists solely in-frame clones and lacks some. This table has approximately 150,000 clones, over 60% appearing once. The material sequenced was PBMCs. These TCRs come from a man aged 35 to 55 in good health and CMV-seropositive.

V and J are TRBV5-1 and TRBJ2-7; a possible D gene is TRBD1 (6 bases). This CDR3 is built from 17 residues. Germline loops: CDR1 SGHRS, CDR2 YFSETQ. V was trimmed by 2 bases and J by 7 bases, leaving 25 bases between them. The CDR3: CASSFSQPRGLDVEQYF. The CDR3 DNA follows: TGCGCCAGCAGCTTTTCCCAGCCCAGGGGCCTGGATGTGGAGCAGTACTTC.

The chain carries TRBV7-8 and TRBJ2-1; perhaps TRBD2 as D (5 bases). The V gene lost 2 bases and the J gene lost 5 bases, with 10 bases spanning the gap. From germline, CDR1 is SGHVS and CDR2 FQNEAQ. The CDR3 is made up of 14 amino acids. The CDR3 DNA sequence: TGTGCCAGCAGCTTACCTAGCAGCAACAATGAGCAGTTCTTC. It encodes CASSLPSSNNEQFF.

J is TRBJ2-7 and V is TRBV7-6; a possible D gene is TRBD2 (7 bases). Germline-derived CDR1 and CDR2 are SGHVS and FNYEAQ. CDR3 length: 16 amino acids. V was pared by 0 bases and J by 3 bases, with 15 bases between. DNA for the CDR3: TGTGCCAGCAGCTTAGCTAGGGGGGGGCGCGACTACGAGCAGTACTTC. As protein: CASSLARGGRDYEQYF.

The chain couples TRBV4-3 to TRBJ2-1; 8 bases agree with TRBD2. V lost 3 bases to trimming and J lost 4 bases; unmatched junction nucleotides: 8. CDR1 is LGHNA, CDR2 YSLEER, per germline. This CDR3 has 16 amino acids. CDR3 region: CASSHLGLAGYNEQFF. CDR3 coding DNA: TGCGCCAGCAGCCACCTTGGACTAGCTGGATACAATGAGCAGTTCTTC.

This chain connects TRBV4-3 to TRBJ1-2, with D perhaps matching TRBD1 (5 bases). V shed 0 bases and J shed 4 bases, with 18 bases lying between them. The germline gives CDR1 LGHNA, CDR2 YSLEER. The CDR3 length is 17 residues. The CDR3 region is CASSQEVAAGTFYGYTF. CDR3 DNA sequence: TGCGCCAGCAGCCAAGAAGTAGCGGCAGGGACTTTCTATGGCTACACCTTC.

The chain employs TRBV7-9 and TRBJ1-2; TRBD1 matches 8 bases. CDR3 length equals 15 residues. Germline assignment: CDR1 SEHNR and CDR2 FQNEAQ (reference sequence). The ends lost 4 bases at V and 6 bases at J; junction bases unmatched: 10. The CDR3 here is CASSSPGGRTNGYTF. Here the CDR3 DNA reads TGTGCCAGCAGCTCGCCAGGGGGCAGAACTAATGGCTACACCTTC.

Written as DNA, the CDR3 is TGTGCCAGCAGTGAAGCAGGGGTTTCTGGAAACACCATATATTTT. Translation gives CASSEAGVSGNTIYF. The J gene is TRBJ1-3, the V gene TRBV6-1, with D perhaps TRBD1 (5 bases). The V gene's germline CDR1 is MNHNS and CDR2 SASEGT. CDR3 length: 15 residues. Trimming pared 0 bases from V and 1 base from J, leaving 7 bases between.

The chain recombines TRBV5-6 with TRBJ2-3; D perhaps matches TRBD1 (6 bases). The CDR3 covers 17 residues. V shed 7 bases and J shed 3 bases, with 24 bases lying between them. The V gene's germline CDR1 is SGHDT and CDR2 YYEEEE. CDR3 bases: TGTGCCAGCTTTATTAGGGGGAGCGGCCCGAGGACAGATACGCAGTATTTT. This codes for CASFIRGSGPRTDTQYF.

The chain couples TRBV7-2 to TRBJ1-4; 8 bases align to TRBD1. The CDR3 covers 15 residues. Germline-derived CDR1 and CDR2 are SGHTA and FQGNSA. The J segment lost 7 bases and the V segment lost 5 bases, leaving 9 bases of the junction unmatched. The CDR3 spells CASSPGGTGGEKLFF. CDR3 bases: TGTGCCAGCAGCCCTGGGGGGACAGGAGGTGAAAAACTGTTTTTT. Drawing the rest from reference TRBV7-2 and TRBJ1-4, the complete variable domain is GAGVSQSPSNKVTEKGKDVELRCDPISGHTALYWYRQSLGQGLEFLIYFQGNSAPDKSGLPSDRFSAERTGGSVSTLTIQRTQQEDSAVYLCASSPGGTGGEKLFFGSGTQLSVL.

The genes are TRBV6-5 and TRBJ2-7; 7 positions match TRBD1. V shed 6 bases, J shed 1 base, and the junction held 3 bases outside the gene matches. The germline V gene encodes CDR1 MNHEY and CDR2 SVGAGI. The CDR3 spans 13 residues. The CDR3 DNA is TGTGCCAGCAGACGGACAGGTTCCTACGAGCAGTACTTC. It encodes CASRRTGSYEQYF.

The gene calls are TRBV7-3 and TRBJ2-1, with D maybe TRBD2 (6 bases). Germline-derived CDR1 and CDR2 are SGHTA and FQGTGA. The length of the CDR3 is 17 residues. V lost 5 bases, J lost 2 bases, and 19 bases lay in between. The CDR3 region is CASSPTGGEGTYNEQFF. The CDR3 DNA sequence: TGTGCCAGCAGCCCCACTGGAGGGGAAGGAACCTACAATGAGCAGTTCTTC.

The chain combines TRBV6-5 with TRBJ2-7; 7 nucleotides agree with TRBD2. There are 16 residues in the CDR3. CDR1 is MNHEY and CDR2 is SVGAGI in the germline V gene. Trimming at V came to 0 bases and at J to 1 base, leaving 6 bases not matched to a gene. The CDR3 sequence: CASSYSRGRASYEQYF. The CDR3 DNA sequence: TGTGCCAGCAGTTACTCCCGCGGGAGAGCGTCCTACGAGCAGTACTTC.

The chain couples TRBV18 to TRBJ2-1; weak D call: TRBD2 (6 bases). CDR1 and CDR2 from the germline V gene are KGHSH and LQKENI. V dropped 1 base and J dropped 5 bases, with 24 bases sitting between them. There are 19 residues in the CDR3. CDR3 nucleotides: TGTGCCAGCTCACCACTTGAAAATGGCGGCGGGATGGGGCACAATGAGCAGTTCTTC. As protein: CASSPLENGGGMGHNEQFF.

The genes are TRBV5-4 and TRBJ2-1; tentative D call: TRBD1 (5 bases). Trimming took off 4 bases at V and 9 bases at J, with 11 bases between the two ends. The CDR3 has 12 amino acids. Germline CDR1 is SGHNT and CDR2 is YYREEE (reference sequence). The CDR3 region has the DNA TGTGCCAGCAGCCAACGTCAGGGTGAGCAGTTCTTC. Translating it yields CASSQRQGEQFF.